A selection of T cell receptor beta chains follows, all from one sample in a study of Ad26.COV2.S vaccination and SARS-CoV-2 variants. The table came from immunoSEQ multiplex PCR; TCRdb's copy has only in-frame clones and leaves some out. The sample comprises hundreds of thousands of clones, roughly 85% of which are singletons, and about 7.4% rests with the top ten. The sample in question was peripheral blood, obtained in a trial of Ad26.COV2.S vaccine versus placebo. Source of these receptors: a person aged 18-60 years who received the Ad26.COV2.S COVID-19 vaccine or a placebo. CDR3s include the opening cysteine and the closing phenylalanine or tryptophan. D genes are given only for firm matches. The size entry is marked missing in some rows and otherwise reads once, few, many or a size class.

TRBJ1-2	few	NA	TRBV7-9	TGTGCCAGCAGCAGGACTCCGGAAGATGGCTACACCTTC	CASSRTPEDGYTF
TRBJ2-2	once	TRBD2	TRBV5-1	TGCGCCAGCAGCTTGGTCCCTAGCGGGAGGAGGTCGAGCGCCGGGGAGCTGTTTTTT	CASSLVPSGRRSSAGELFF
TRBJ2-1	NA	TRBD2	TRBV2	TGTGCCAGCAGTATCCTGACTAGCGGGATCTACAATGAGCAGTTCTTC	CASSILTSGIYNEQFF
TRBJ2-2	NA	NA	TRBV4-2	TGTGCCAGCAGCCAAGATTATGAGGGACCCGGGGAGCTGTTTTTT	CASSQDYEGPGELFF
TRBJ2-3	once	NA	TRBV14	TGTGCCAGCAGCCAAGATACCGGGAGTTGGGCAGATACGCAGTATTTT	CASSQDTGSWADTQYF
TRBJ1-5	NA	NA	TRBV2	TGTGCCAGCAGGGATGAGACGACTCCGAATCAGCCCCAGCATTTT	CASRDETTPNQPQHF
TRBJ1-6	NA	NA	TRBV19	TGTGCCAGTGGGAGGGAGGGATCACCCCTCCACTTT	CASGREGSPLHF
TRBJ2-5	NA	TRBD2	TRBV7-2	TGTGCCAGCAGCTTAGCCGGGACTAGTAAGACCCAGTACTTC	CASSLAGTSKTQYF
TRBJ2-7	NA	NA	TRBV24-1	TGTGCCACCAGTGATCCGGGGACGGACGAGCAGTACTTC	CATSDPGTDEQYF
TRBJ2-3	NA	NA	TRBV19	TGTGCCAGTAGTATTCGGCAGGGCGGAGATACGCAGTATTTT	CASSIRQGGDTQYF
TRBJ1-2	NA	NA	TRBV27	TGTGCCAGCAGTTTATCGATCGGTGGGCTAAACTATGGCTACACCTTC	CASSLSIGGLNYGYTF
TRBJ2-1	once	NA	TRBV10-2	TGCGCCAGCACAATCGGGGATGAGCAGTTCTTC	CASTIGDEQFF
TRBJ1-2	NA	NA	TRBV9	TGTGCCAGCAGCGTAGGAGGGTCGGGATGGTATGGCTACACCTTC	CASSVGGSGWYGYTF
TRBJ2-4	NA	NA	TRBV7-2	TGTGCCAGCAGCTTAAGGGTGGGGGACATTCAGTACTTC	CASSLRVGDIQYF
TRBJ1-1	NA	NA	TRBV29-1	TGCAGCGCTGGGACGAACACTGAAGCTTTCTTT	CSAGTNTEAFF
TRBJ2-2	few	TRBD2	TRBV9	TGTGCCAGCAGCCCAGCGGGGACTCCTCCCGGGGAGCTGTTTTTT	CASSPAGTPPGELFF